This T cell receptor (beta chain) stems from a study of blood T cell repertoires in COVID-19. About the research overall: Sites in the United States, Italy and Spain provided acute and convalescent COVID-19 samples. In each case, the material was cDNA or gDNA derived from T cells, B-cell-depleted T cells, or PBMCs.

Under the authors' procedure: Amplified reference gene primers provided the basis for estimating nucleated cell counts. Profiled with immunoSEQ multiplex PCR; TCRdb holds only in-frame clones, not every one. For V, J and clone size, that table is used; D and trimming come from the DNA. The data show under 75,000 clones, 65% to 85% seen once. This clone was recorded once. This sequence was found in a human donor in a cohort sampled during active COVID-19. The sequenced sample was peripheral blood.

As DNA, the CDR3 is TGCGCCAGCAGTGCAAGCGGGGATACACAAGCGGATACGCAGTATTTT. Amino acid sequence: CASSASGDTQADTQYF. This chain joins TRBV5-1 and TRBJ2-3, with 7 bases lining up with TRBD2. Looked up from germline, CDR1 is SGHRS and CDR2 is YFSETQ. J was trimmed by 6 bases and V by 5 bases; bases with no gene match: 15. The CDR3 sequence is 16 residues long. Together with reference TRBV5-1 and TRBJ2-3, the CDR3 gives the full variable domain: KAGVTQTPRYLIKTRGQQVTLSCSPISGHRSVSWYQQTPGQGLQFLFEYFSETQRNKGNFPGRFSGRQFSNSRSEMNVSTLELGDSALYLCASSASGDTQADTQYFGPGTRLTVL.